This note documents a single T cell receptor beta chain sequence. As yet, its antigen is unknown. Axillary draining lymph nodes of breast cancer patients supplied the node samples. These data come from a study of breast tumors, draining lymph nodes, adjacent tissues. The CDR3 spans 13 residues. Trimming took off 0 bases at V and 6 bases at J, with 11 bases between the two ends. Per the germline V gene, CDR1 is GTSNPN and CDR2 is SVGIG (reference sequence). Overall study findings and caveats: Tumor repertoires ranked between lymph nodes and nontumor tissue in diversity, with V and J gene preferences.

Via MiXCR, TCRdb re-called the multiplex PCR reads, giving one row per CDR3 protein. Seen here are 200,000 to 250,000 distinct CDR3 sequences, roughly 30% observed once, and the top ten hold more than 1.3%. The TCR sequence derives from a female donor with breast cancer. Some clones in this sample may be carry-over from other donors' samples. The sample taken for sequencing was axillary lymph node tissue. The gene calls are TRBV30 and TRBJ1-2; D gene unclear. The CDR3 sequence: CAWSVGGDHGYTF. CDR3 coding DNA: TGTGCCTGGAGTGTCGGCGGGGATCATGGCTACACCTTC. The full variable domain, with the rest looked up from reference TRBV30 and TRBJ1-2, is SQTIHQWPATLVQPVGSPLSLECTVEGTSNPNLYWYRQAAGRGLQLLFYSVGIGQISSEVPQNLSASRPQDRQFILSSKKLLLSDSGFYLCAWSVGGDHGYTFGSGTRLTVV.